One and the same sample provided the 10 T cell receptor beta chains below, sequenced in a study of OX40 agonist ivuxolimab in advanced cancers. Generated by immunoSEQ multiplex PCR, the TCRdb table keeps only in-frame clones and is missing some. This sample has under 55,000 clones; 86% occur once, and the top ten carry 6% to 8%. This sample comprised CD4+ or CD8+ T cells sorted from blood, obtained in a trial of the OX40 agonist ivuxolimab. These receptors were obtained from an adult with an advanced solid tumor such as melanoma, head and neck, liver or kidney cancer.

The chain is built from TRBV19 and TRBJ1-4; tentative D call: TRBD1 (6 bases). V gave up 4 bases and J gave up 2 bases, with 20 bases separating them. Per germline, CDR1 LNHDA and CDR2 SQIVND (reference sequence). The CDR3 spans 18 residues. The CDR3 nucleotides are TGTGCCAGTAGTACGACCTACGCAGGGGTAACGACTAATGAAAAACTGTTTTTT. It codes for CASSTTYAGVTTNEKLFF. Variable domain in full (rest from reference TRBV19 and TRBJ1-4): DGGITQSPKYLFRKEGQNVTLSCEQNLNHDAMYWYRQDPGQGLRLIYYSQIVNDFQKGDIAEGYSVSREKKESFPLTVTSAQKNPTAFYLCASSTTYAGVTTNEKLFFGSGTQLSVL.

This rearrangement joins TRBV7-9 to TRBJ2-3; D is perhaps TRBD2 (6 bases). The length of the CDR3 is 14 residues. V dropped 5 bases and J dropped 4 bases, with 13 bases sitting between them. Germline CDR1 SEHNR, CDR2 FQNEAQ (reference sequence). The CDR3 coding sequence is TGTGCCAGCAGCATTAGCGGCTCCGCAGATACGCAGTATTTT. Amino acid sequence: CASSISGSADTQYF. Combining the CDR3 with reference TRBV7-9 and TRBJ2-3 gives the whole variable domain DTGVSQNPRHKITKRGQNVTFRCDPISEHNRLYWYRQTLGQGPEFLTYFQNEAQLEKSRLLSDRFSAERPKGSFSTLEIQRTEQGDSAMYLCASSISGSADTQYFGPGTRLTVL.

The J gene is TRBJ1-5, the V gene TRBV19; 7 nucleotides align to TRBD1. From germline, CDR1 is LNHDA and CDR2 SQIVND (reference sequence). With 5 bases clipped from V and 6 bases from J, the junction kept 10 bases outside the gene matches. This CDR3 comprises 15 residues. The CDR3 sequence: CASSLQGNVGQPQHF. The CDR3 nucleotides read TGTGCCAGTAGTCTACAGGGGAATGTCGGTCAGCCCCAGCATTTT. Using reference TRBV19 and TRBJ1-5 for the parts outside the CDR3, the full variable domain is DGGITQSPKYLFRKEGQNVTLSCEQNLNHDAMYWYRQDPGQGLRLIYYSQIVNDFQKGDIAEGYSVSREKKESFPLTVTSAQKNPTAFYLCASSLQGNVGQPQHFGDGTRLSIL.

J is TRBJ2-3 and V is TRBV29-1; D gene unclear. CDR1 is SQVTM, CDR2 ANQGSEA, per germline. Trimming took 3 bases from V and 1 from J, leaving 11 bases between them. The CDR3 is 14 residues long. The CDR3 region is CSVEGHLRTDTQYF. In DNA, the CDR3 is TGCAGCGTTGAGGGCCATCTACGCACAGATACGCAGTATTTT.

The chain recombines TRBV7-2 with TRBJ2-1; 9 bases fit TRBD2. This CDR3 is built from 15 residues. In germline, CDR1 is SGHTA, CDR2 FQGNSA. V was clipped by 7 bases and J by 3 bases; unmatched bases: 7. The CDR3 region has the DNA TGTGCCAGCATCAAGACTAGCGGAAACTACAATGAGCAGTTCTTC. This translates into CASIKTSGNYNEQFF.

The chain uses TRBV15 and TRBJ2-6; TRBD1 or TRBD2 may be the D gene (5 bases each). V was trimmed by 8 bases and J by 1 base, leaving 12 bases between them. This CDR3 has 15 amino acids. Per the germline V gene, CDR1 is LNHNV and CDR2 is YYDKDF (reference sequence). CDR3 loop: CATRGTGSGANVLTF. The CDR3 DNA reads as TGTGCCACCCGAGGGACGGGTTCTGGGGCCAACGTCCTGACTTTC. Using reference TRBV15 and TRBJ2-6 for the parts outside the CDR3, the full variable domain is DAMVIQNPRYQVTQFGKPVTLSCSQTLNHNVMYWYQQKSSQAPKLLFHYYDKDFNNEADTPDNFQSRRPNTSFCFLDIRSPGLGDTAMYLCATRGTGSGANVLTFGAGSRLTVL.

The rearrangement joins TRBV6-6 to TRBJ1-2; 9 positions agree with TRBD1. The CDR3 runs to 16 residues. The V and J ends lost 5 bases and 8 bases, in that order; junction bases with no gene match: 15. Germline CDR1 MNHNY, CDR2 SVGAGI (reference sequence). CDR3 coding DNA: TGTGCCAGCAGTGCCCGGACAGGGGCTTACGCACTGGGCTACACCTTC. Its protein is CASSARTGAYALGYTF.

For the CDR3, the DNA is TGTGCCAGCAGGAGGGAGGTCGGCTATGGCTACACCTTC. Encoded protein: CASRREVGYGYTF. V is TRBV25-1 and J is TRBJ1-2; D is unresolved. This CDR3 comprises 13 residues. Trimming shortened V by 6 bases and J by 4 bases, and 12 bases separated the two germline ends. In germline, CDR1 is MGHDK, CDR2 SYGVNS.

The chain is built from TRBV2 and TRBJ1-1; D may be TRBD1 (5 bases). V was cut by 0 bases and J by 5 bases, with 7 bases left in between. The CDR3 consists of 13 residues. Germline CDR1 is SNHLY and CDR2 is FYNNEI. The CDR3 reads CASSEAGGTEAFF. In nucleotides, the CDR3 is TGTGCCAGCAGTGAAGCGGGGGGGACTGAAGCTTTCTTT.

CDR3 sequence: CASNPTGYQPQHF. CDR3 bases: TGTGCCAGTAACCCAACAGGCTATCAGCCCCAGCATTTT. The chain recombines TRBV19 with TRBJ1-5; D is perhaps TRBD1 (5 bases). The length of the CDR3 is 13 residues. Trimming shortened V by 7 bases and J by 5 bases, and 12 bases separated the two germline ends. Germline V gene sequence: CDR1 LNHDA, CDR2 SQIVND (reference sequence).